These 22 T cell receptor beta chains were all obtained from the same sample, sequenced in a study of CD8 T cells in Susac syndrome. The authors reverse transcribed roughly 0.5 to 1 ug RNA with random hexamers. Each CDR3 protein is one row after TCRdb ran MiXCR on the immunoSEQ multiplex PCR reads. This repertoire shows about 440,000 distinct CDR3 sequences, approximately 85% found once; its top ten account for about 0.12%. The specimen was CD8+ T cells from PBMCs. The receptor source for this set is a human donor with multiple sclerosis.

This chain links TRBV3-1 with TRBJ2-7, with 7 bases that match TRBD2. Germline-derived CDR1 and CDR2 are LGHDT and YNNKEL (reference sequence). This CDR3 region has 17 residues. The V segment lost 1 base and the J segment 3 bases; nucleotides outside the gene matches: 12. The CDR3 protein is CASSQGSGVYYLYEQYF. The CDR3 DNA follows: TGTGCCAGCAGCCAAGGGAGCGGGGTCTACTATCTCTACGAGCAGTACTTC.

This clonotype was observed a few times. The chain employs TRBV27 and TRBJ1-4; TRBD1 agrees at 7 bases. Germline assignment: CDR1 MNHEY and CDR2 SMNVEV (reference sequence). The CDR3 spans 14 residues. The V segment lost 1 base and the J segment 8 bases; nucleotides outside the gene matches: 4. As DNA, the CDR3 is TGTGCCAGCAGTTTATTGGCAGGGGGAGAAAAACTGTTTTTT. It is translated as CASSLLAGGEKLFF.

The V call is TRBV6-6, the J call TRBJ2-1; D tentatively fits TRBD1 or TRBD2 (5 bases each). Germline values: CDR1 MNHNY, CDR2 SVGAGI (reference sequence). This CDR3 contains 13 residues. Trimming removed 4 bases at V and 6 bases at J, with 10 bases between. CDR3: CASSSGASNEQFF. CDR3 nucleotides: TGTGCCAGCAGTTCCGGGGCTAGCAATGAGCAGTTCTTC.

Here the CDR3 reads CASSQEMRQGNSPLHF. The CDR3, as DNA: TGCGCCAGCAGCCAAGAGATGAGACAGGGGAATTCACCCCTCCACTTT. The chain recombines TRBV4-1 with TRBJ1-6; 8 nucleotides align to TRBD1. Germline V lookup: CDR1 MGHRA, CDR2 YSYEKL. There are 16 residues in the CDR3. J gave up 7 bases and V 0 bases, and 5 bases lay outside the gene matches.

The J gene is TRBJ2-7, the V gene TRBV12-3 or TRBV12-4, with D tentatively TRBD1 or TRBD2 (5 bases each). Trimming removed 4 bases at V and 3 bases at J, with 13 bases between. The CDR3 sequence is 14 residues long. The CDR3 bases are TGTGCCAGCAGTTGGGACCCTGAGGGCTACGAGCAGTACTTC. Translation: CASSWDPEGYEQYF.

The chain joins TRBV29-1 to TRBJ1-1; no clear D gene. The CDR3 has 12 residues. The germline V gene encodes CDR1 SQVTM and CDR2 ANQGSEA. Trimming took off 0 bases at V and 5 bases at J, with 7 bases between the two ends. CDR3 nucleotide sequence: TGCAGCGTTGAAGATCTCGCGACTGAAGCTTTCTTT. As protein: CSVEDLATEAFF. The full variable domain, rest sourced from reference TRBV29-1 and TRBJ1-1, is SAVISQKPSRDICQRGTSLTIQCQVDSQVTMMFWYRQQPGQSLTLIATANQGSEATYESGFVIDKFPISRPNLTFSTLTVSNMSPEDSSIYLCSVEDLATEAFFGQGTRLTVV.

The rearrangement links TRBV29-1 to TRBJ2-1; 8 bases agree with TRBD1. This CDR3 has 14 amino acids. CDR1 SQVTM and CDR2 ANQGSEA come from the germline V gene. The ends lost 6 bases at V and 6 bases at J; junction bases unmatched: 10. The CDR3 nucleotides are TGCAGCGTCTGCCCGGGACAGGCCCCCAATGAGCAGTTCTTC. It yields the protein CSVCPGQAPNEQFF.

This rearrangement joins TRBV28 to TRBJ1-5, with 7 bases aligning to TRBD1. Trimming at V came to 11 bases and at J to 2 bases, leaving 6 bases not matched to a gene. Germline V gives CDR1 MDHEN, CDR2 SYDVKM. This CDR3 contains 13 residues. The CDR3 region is CAGAGTGNQPQHF. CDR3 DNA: TGTGCCGGGGCCGGGACAGGCAATCAGCCCCAGCATTTT.

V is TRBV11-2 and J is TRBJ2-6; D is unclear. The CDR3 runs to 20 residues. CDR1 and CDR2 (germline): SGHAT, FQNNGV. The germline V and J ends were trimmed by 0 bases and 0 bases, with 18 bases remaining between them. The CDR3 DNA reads TGTGCCAGCAGCTTAGATCGTAAGAGGACCGACTTCTCTGGGGCCAACGTCCTGACTTTC. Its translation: CASSLDRKRTDFSGANVLTF.

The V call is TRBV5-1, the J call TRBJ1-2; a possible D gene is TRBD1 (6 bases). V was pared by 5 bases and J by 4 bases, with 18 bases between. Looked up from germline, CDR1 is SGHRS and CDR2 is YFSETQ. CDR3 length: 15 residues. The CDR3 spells CASRQPGHFPYGYTF. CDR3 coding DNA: TGCGCCAGCAGGCAACCGGGACACTTCCCCTATGGCTACACCTTC. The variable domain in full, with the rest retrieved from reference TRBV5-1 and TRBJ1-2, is KAGVTQTPRYLIKTRGQQVTLSCSPISGHRSVSWYQQTPGQGLQFLFEYFSETQRNKGNFPGRFSGRQFSNSRSEMNVSTLELGDSALYLCASRQPGHFPYGYTFGSGTRLTVV.

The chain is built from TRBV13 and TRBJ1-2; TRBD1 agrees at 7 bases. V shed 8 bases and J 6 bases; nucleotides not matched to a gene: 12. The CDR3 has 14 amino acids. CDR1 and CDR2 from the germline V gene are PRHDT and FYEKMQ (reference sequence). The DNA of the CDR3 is TGTGCCAGCCAAGCCGGACAGGAACTTCATGGCTACACCTTC. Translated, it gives CASQAGQELHGYTF.

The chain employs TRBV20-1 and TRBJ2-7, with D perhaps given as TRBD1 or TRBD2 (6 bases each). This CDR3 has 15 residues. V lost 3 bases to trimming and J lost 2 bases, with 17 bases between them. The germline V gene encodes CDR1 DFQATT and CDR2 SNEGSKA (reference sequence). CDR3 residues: CSASRVAGEAYEQYF. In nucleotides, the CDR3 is TGCAGTGCTAGCAGGGTCGCAGGGGAGGCCTACGAGCAGTACTTC.

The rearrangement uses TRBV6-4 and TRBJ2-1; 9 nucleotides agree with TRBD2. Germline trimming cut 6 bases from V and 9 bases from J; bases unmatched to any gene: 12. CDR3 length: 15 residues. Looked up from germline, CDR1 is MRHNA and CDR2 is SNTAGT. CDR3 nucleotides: TGTGCCAGCAGCCATATAGCGGGGGATGCGGGTGAGCAGTTCTTC. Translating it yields CASSHIAGDAGEQFF.

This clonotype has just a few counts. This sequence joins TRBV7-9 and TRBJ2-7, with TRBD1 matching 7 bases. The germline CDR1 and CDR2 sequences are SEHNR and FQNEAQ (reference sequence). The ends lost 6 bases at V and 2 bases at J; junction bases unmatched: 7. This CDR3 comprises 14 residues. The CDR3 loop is CASRPQGLPYEQYF. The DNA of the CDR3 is TGTGCCAGCAGACCACAGGGGCTACCCTACGAGCAGTACTTC.

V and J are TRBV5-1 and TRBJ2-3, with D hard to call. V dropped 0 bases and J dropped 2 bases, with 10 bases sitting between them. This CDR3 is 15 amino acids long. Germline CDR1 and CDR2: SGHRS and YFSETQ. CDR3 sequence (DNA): TGCGCCAGCAGCTTGGACAGCCTAATCACAGATACGCAGTATTTT. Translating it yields CASSLDSLITDTQYF.

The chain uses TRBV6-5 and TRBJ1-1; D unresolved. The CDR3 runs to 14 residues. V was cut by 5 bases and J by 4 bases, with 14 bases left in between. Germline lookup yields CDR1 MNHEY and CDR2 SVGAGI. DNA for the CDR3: TGTGCCAGCAGTCCGTTTGATGGTGCCACTGAAGCTTTCTTT. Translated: CASSPFDGATEAFF.

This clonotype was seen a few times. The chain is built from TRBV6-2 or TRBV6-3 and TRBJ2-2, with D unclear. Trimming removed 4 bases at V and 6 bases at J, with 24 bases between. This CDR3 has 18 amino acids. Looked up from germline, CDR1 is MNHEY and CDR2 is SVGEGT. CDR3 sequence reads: CASSSPIRDTIPPGELFF. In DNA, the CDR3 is TGTGCCAGCAGTTCCCCGATCAGAGACACTATTCCTCCCGGGGAGCTGTTTTTT.

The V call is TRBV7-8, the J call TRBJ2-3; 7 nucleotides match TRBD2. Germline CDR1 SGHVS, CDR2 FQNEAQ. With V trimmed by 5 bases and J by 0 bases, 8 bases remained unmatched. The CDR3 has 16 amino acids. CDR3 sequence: CASSILLAPSTDTQYF. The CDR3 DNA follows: TGTGCCAGCAGCATCCTACTAGCGCCGAGCACAGATACGCAGTATTTT.

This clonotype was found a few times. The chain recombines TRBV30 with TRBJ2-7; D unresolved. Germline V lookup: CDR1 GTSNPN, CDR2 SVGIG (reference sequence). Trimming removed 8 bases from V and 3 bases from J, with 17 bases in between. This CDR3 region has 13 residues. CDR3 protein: CAGTLGPNYEQYF. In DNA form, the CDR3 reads TGTGCCGGAACCCTAGGACCGAACTACGAGCAGTACTTC.

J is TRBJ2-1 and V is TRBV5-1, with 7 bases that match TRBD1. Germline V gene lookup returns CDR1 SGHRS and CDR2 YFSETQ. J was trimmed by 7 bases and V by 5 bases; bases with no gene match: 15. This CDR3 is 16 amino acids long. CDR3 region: CASRLHGQESLNEQFF. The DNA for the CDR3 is TGCGCCAGCAGACTACACGGACAGGAGAGTTTGAATGAGCAGTTCTTC.

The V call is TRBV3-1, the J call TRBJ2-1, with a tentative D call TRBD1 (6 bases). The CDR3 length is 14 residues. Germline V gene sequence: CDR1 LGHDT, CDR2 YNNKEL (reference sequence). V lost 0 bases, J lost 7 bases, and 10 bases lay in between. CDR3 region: CASSQDRGENEQFF. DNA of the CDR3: TGTGCCAGCAGCCAAGACAGGGGAGAAAATGAGCAGTTCTTC.

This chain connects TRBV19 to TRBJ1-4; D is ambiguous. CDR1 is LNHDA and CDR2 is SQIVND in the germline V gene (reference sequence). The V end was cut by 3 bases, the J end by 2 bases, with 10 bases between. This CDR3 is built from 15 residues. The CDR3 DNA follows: TGTGCCAGTAGTATGGGGTTTCGGACTAATGAAAAACTGTTTTTT. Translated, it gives CASSMGFRTNEKLFF.